The 27 T cell receptor beta chains below all came from one sample that was sequenced in a study of blood T cell repertoires in COVID-19. Libraries were prepared by immunoSEQ multiplex PCR; TCRdb keeps only in-frame clonotypes and omits some of them. The sample has fewer than 500,000 clones; about 85% are singletons. Sequenced material: PBMCs or T cells enriched from blood (not recorded which). These receptor sequences come from a woman aged 18 to 35 with acute COVID-19.

V usage is TRBV9 and J usage is TRBJ1-5, with 7 bases that match TRBD1. The V segment lost 0 bases and the J segment 2 bases; nucleotides outside the gene matches: 5. CDR1 is SGDLS and CDR2 is YYNGEE in the germline V gene. The CDR3 consists of 16 residues. CDR3 in DNA: TGTGCCAGCAGCGTAGGACAGGGAGGAGGCAATCAGCCCCAGCATTTT. It translates to CASSVGQGGGNQPQHF.

The chain uses TRBV11-2 and TRBJ2-2; D is ambiguous. The length of the CDR3 is 15 residues. Germline assignment: CDR1 SGHAT and CDR2 FQNNGV. V was trimmed by 0 bases and J by 0 bases, leaving 5 bases between them. The CDR3 coding sequence is TGTGCCAGCAGCTTAGACACTTCGAACACCGGGGAGCTGTTTTTT. This gives the protein CASSLDTSNTGELFF.

The V call is TRBV18, the J call TRBJ2-6; 7 bases align to TRBD1. Trimming at V came to 3 bases and at J to 0 bases, leaving 8 bases not matched to a gene. Germline assignment: CDR1 KGHSH and CDR2 LQKENI. The CDR3 is 18 residues long. CDR3 in DNA: TGTGCCAGCTCACCCCGTGACAGGGTAAGCTCTGGGGCCAACGTCCTGACTTTC. This sequence encodes CASSPRDRVSSGANVLTF.

This chain connects TRBV5-6 to TRBJ1-2, with TRBD1 matching over 8 bases. V lost 4 bases, J lost 5 bases, and 7 bases stayed unmatched. The CDR3 runs to 14 residues. In germline, CDR1 is SGHDT, CDR2 YYEEEE. CDR3 sequence (DNA): TGTGCCAGCAGCGAGGACAGGGAGTCTTATGGCTACACCTTC. This sequence encodes CASSEDRESYGYTF.

The V call is TRBV6-5, the J call TRBJ2-7, with TRBD1 as a possible D gene (5 bases). The V gene's germline CDR1 is MNHEY and CDR2 SVGAGI. The CDR3 is 11 amino acids. V was shortened by 7 bases and J by 5 bases, with 9 bases between the two germline ends. In DNA form, the CDR3 reads TGTGCCAGCACAGGGTTCGACGAGCAGTACTTC. Translating it yields CASTGFDEQYF.

The chain links TRBV10-3 to TRBJ1-1; D unresolved. The CDR3 loop spans 14 amino acids. Trimming removed 10 bases at V and 4 bases at J, with 19 bases between. Germline V lookup: CDR1 ENHRY, CDR2 SYGVKD. This CDR3 is CASNPGGWGTEAFF. For the CDR3, the DNA is TGTGCCAGCAACCCGGGCGGGTGGGGCACTGAAGCTTTCTTT.

J is TRBJ2-5 and V is TRBV4-3, with 14 bases lining up with TRBD2. The CDR3 consists of 17 residues. Germline V CDR1 and CDR2: LGHNA, YSLEER. V lost 3 bases and J lost 2; bases outside the gene matches: 5. The CDR3 bases are TGCGCCAGCAGCCAGGGACTAGCGGGAGTAGGGCAAGAGACCCAGTACTTC. It specifies CASSQGLAGVGQETQYF.

Only a few counts were recorded for this clone. The DNA for the CDR3 is TGTGCCAGCAGGATCAGGGTTGACTATGGCTACACCTTC. Protein sequence: CASRIRVDYGYTF. The chain is built from TRBV5-6 and TRBJ1-2; D is possibly TRBD1 (5 bases). The CDR3 consists of 13 residues. V was clipped by 5 bases and J by 3 bases, with 11 bases between them. The germline V gene encodes CDR1 SGHDT and CDR2 YYEEEE.

This clone was seen a single time. V usage is TRBV6-5 and J usage is TRBJ1-3; D is ambiguous. The germline V and J ends were trimmed by 8 bases and 0 bases, with 11 bases remaining between them. Germline V lookup: CDR1 MNHEY, CDR2 SVGAGI. The CDR3 is made up of 14 amino acids. The CDR3 bases are TGTGCCAGCCGGAGGGAGTCCTCTGGAAACACCATATATTTT. Translation: CASRRESSGNTIYF.

The genes are TRBV2 and TRBJ2-4; weak D call: TRBD2 (6 bases). The CDR3 runs 15 residues. Looked up from germline, CDR1 is SNHLY and CDR2 is FYNNEI. With 9 bases removed from V and 1 base from J, the gap between germline ends came to 16 bases. The CDR3 is CASTRGGSAKNIQYF. DNA for the CDR3: TGTGCCAGTACCCGTGGGGGGTCGGCCAAAAACATTCAGTACTTC.

This clone was seen just once. J is TRBJ2-1 and V is TRBV7-9; maybe TRBD1 (5 bases). Germline CDR1 and CDR2: SEHNR and FQNEAQ (reference sequence). The CDR3 sequence is 13 residues long. V was pared by 2 bases and J by 6 bases, with 8 bases between. For the CDR3, the DNA is TGTGCCAGCAGCTTAAAGCAGGGCAATGAGCAGTTCTTC. This sequence encodes CASSLKQGNEQFF. The full variable domain, its missing parts supplied by reference TRBV7-9 and TRBJ2-1, is DTGVSQNPRHKITKRGQNVTFRCDPISEHNRLYWYRQTLGQGPEFLTYFQNEAQLEKSRLLSDRFSAERPKGSFSTLEIQRTEQGDSAMYLCASSLKQGNEQFFGPGTRLTVL.

This clone has a handful of counts. The CDR3 spells CASSFSNSNQPQHF. The CDR3 DNA reads TGTGCCAGTAGTTTTAGTAATAGCAATCAGCCCCAGCATTTT. This rearrangement joins TRBV19 to TRBJ1-5; D is unresolved. The CDR3 consists of 14 residues. Trimming cost V 5 bases and J 0 bases, with 8 bases left between them. The V gene's germline CDR1 is LNHDA and CDR2 SQIVND (reference sequence).

This clone was seen once. The chain recombines TRBV27 with TRBJ2-5; TRBD1 aligns across 8 bases. The junction had 5 bases not matched to a gene; V was cut back by 3 bases and J by 5 bases. The CDR3 runs 14 residues. Germline V gene sequence: CDR1 MNHEY, CDR2 SMNVEV (reference sequence). CDR3 DNA sequence: TGTGCCAGCAGTTTGGAGTCAGGGGGCGAGACCCAGTACTTC. Translating it yields CASSLESGGETQYF.

The rearrangement joins TRBV2 to TRBJ2-1; TRBD2 matches 12 bases. Germline trimming cut 6 bases from V and 8 bases from J; bases unmatched to any gene: 8. Germline CDR1 and CDR2: SNHLY and FYNNEI. The CDR3 length is 15 residues. As DNA, the CDR3 is TGTGCCAGCAGACTAGCGGGGGGACTTGGTGATGAGCAGTTCTTC. It encodes CASRLAGGLGDEQFF.

V gene TRBV3-1 (or the pseudogene TRBV3-2) combines with J gene TRBJ1-2; 7 bases are a match to TRBD1. Germline V gene data show CDR1 as LGHDT and CDR2 as YNNKEL (reference sequence). CDR3 size: 13 residues. The J segment lost 2 bases and the V segment lost 8 bases, leaving 5 bases of the junction unmatched. The CDR3 DNA is TGTGCCAGCGGGGGACAGATAAACTATGGCTACACCTTC. This sequence encodes CASGGQINYGYTF.

V usage is TRBV4-1 and J usage is TRBJ1-6; D gene uncertain. The CDR3 extends over 14 amino acids. Germline loops: CDR1 MGHRA, CDR2 YSYEKL. V lost 1 base and J 7 bases, leaving 8 bases between the germline ends. This chain's CDR3 is CASSQGTANSPLHF. CDR3 nucleotides: TGCGCCAGCAGCCAAGGAACAGCAAATTCACCCCTCCACTTT.

V usage is TRBV7-9 and J usage is TRBJ1-2, with a tentative D call TRBD1 (5 bases). CDR1 and CDR2 (germline): SEHNR, FQNEAQ (reference sequence). The germline V and J ends were trimmed by 1 base and 5 bases, with 11 bases remaining between them. CDR3 size: 14 residues. The CDR3 sequence: CASSLGGGWYGYTF. The CDR3 nucleotides read TGTGCCAGCAGCTTAGGGGGCGGTTGGTATGGCTACACCTTC.

V gene TRBV19 combines with J gene TRBJ1-2; D unresolved. The CDR3 is 14 residues long. Germline CDR1 and CDR2: LNHDA and SQIVND (reference sequence). Trimming took off 4 bases at V and 0 bases at J, with 9 bases between the two ends. CDR3 nucleotides: TGTGCCAGTAGTAAGTCAACAGCTAACTATGGCTACACCTTC. This gives the protein CASSKSTANYGYTF.

The rearrangement joins TRBV2 to TRBJ1-2, with a weak D call TRBD1 (6 bases). The CDR3 contains 13 residues. V shed 6 bases and J shed 4 bases, with 12 bases lying between them. Germline CDR1 SNHLY, CDR2 FYNNEI. CDR3 loop: CASSGQHVYGYTF. The CDR3 bases are TGTGCCAGCAGCGGACAGCACGTCTATGGCTACACCTTC.

This sequence joins TRBV7-2 and TRBJ1-2; D is unresolved. This CDR3 is 13 amino acids long. Germline V lookup: CDR1 SGHTA, CDR2 FQGNSA. Trimming removed 5 bases from V and 6 bases from J, with 13 bases in between. CDR3 bases: TGTGCCAGCAGCCACGGGAGGGAAAATGGCTACACCTTC. Its translation is CASSHGRENGYTF.

This clone showed up just once. The chain is built from TRBV5-5 and TRBJ2-7; tentative D call: TRBD2 (6 bases). Trimming pared 4 bases from V and 3 bases from J, leaving 8 bases between. The CDR3 is 12 amino acids. Germline CDR1 SGHKS, CDR2 YYEKEE (reference sequence). The DNA for the CDR3 is TGTGCCAGCAGCCTGGGACTCTACGAGCAGTACTTC. It codes for CASSLGLYEQYF.

V usage is TRBV4-1 and J usage is TRBJ1-2, with a weak D call TRBD1 (6 bases). Deletions cut 0 bases from V and 8 bases from J, with 16 bases between. This CDR3 region has 15 residues. Germline V gene data show CDR1 as MGHRA and CDR2 as YSYEKL. The CDR3 bases are TGCGCCAGCAGCCAAGATGTGCGGGGGCGGTCAGGCTACACCTTC. This sequence encodes CASSQDVRGRSGYTF.

The CDR3 region is CASSLIWAERSSTDTQYF. DNA of the CDR3: TGTGCCAGCAGCTTAATCTGGGCCGAGCGGTCCAGCACAGATACGCAGTATTTT. V gene TRBV7-7 combines with J gene TRBJ2-3, with a possible D match to TRBD2 (5 bases). V was trimmed by 2 bases and J by 0 bases, leaving 18 bases between them. This CDR3 contains 18 residues. The germline CDR1 and CDR2 sequences are SSHAT and FNYEAQ (reference sequence).

The chain combines TRBV9 with TRBJ1-2; 7 bases line up with TRBD1. J was trimmed by 8 bases and V by 4 bases; bases with no gene match: 8. Germline-derived CDR1 and CDR2 are SGDLS and YYNGEE. CDR3 size: 13 residues. CDR3 amino acids: CASSSQGVYGYTF. The CDR3 nucleotides are TGTGCCAGCAGCTCCCAGGGGGTCTACGGCTACACCTTC.

The chain carries TRBV5-6 and TRBJ2-7; 7 bases match TRBD2. With 2 bases clipped from V and 6 bases from J, the junction kept 2 bases outside the gene matches. The V gene's germline CDR1 is SGHDT and CDR2 YYEEEE. The CDR3 totals 12 residues. The CDR3 here is CASSFPSGEQYF. The DNA for the CDR3 is TGTGCCAGCAGCTTTCCTAGCGGCGAGCAGTACTTC.

This chain's CDR3 is CASSSTVNEKLFF. The CDR3 DNA is TGTGCCAGCAGCTCGACAGTAAATGAAAAACTGTTTTTT. The V call is TRBV11-2, the J call TRBJ1-4; perhaps TRBD1 as D (5 bases). This CDR3 is 13 amino acids long. Trimming took 4 bases from V and 5 from J, leaving 8 bases between them. Germline-derived CDR1 and CDR2 are SGHAT and FQNNGV.

V gene TRBV19 combines with J gene TRBJ2-1; tentatively, D is TRBD1 (6 bases). Trimming took 3 bases from V and 6 from J, leaving 18 bases between them. This CDR3 has 16 residues. Germline V gene data show CDR1 as LNHDA and CDR2 as SQIVND (reference sequence). The CDR3 DNA sequence: TGTGCCAGTAGTATTTGGTCCAGGGGCGAGCGCAATGAGCAGTTCTTC. Translating gives CASSIWSRGERNEQFF.